This is a list of T cell receptor beta chains from one sample in a study of T cell responses to AZD1222 COVID-19 vaccine. Libraries were prepared by immunoSEQ multiplex PCR; TCRdb keeps only in-frame clonotypes and omits some of them. The data contain some 180,000 clones, nearly 95% of them singletons. The sample was peripheral blood, taken 28 days after the second AZD1222 dose. These receptors came from an adult who received the AZD1222 COVID-19 vaccine. Each CDR3 is given with its conserved first and last residue. Each record gives: V gene, D gene, clone size, J gene, CDR3 protein, CDR3 DNA. D genes are given only for firm matches. Clone size, where shown, is once, few, many, or a class for clones that have expanded.

TRBV7-2	.	.	TRBJ2-7	CASSLRPYEQYF	TGTGCCAGCAGCTTACGTCCCTACGAGCAGTACTTC
TRBV6-6	.	once	TRBJ2-1	CASKRFNEQFF	TGTGCCAGCAAGAGATTCAATGAGCAGTTCTTC
TRBV6-6	TRBD1	.	TRBJ1-5	CASSSQGTPEQPQHF	TGTGCCAGCAGTTCACAGGGGACGCCTGAACAGCCCCAGCATTTT
TRBV4-2	.	.	TRBJ1-1	CASAEASSGGNTEAFF	TGTGCCAGCGCCGAGGCCTCTTCGGGAGGGAACACTGAAGCTTTCTTT
TRBV3-1/TRBV3-2	.	.	TRBJ1-6	CASSQGVPSSPLHF	TGTGCCAGCAGCCAAGGGGTTCCTTCATCACCCCTCCACTTT
TRBV11-3	.	.	TRBJ1-3	CASSLTGSGNTIYF	TGTGCCAGCAGCTTAACTGGGTCGGGAAACACCATATATTTT
TRBV7-6	.	.	TRBJ2-2	CASSLNSALTGELFF	TGTGCCAGCAGCTTAAACTCCGCGCTCACCGGGGAGCTGTTTTTT
TRBV27	TRBD1	.	TRBJ2-1	CASSSAGDRTYQSSYNEQFF	TGTGCCAGCAGTTCAGCAGGGGACAGGACATACCAGAGCTCCTACAATGAGCAGTTCTTC
TRBV3-1/TRBV3-2	.	once	TRBJ2-7	CASSQEQGGYEQYF	TGTGCCAGCAGCCAAGAGCAGGGAGGCTACGAGCAGTACTTC
TRBV4-1	TRBD1	.	TRBJ2-7	CASSQPGQGLREQYF	TGCGCCAGCAGCCAACCGGGACAGGGCCTACGGGAGCAGTACTTC
TRBV5-4	.	.	TRBJ2-5	CASSLDGGRETQYF	TGTGCCAGCAGCTTGGATGGGGGGAGAGAGACCCAGTACTTC
TRBV3-1/TRBV3-2	.	once	TRBJ1-4	CASSQRGRGGEKLFF	TGTGCCAGCAGCCAAAGAGGCAGGGGAGGCGAAAAACTGTTTTTT
TRBV6-5	.	.	TRBJ2-2	CASSYGPGSGELFF	TGTGCCAGCAGTTACGGCCCCGGGAGTGGGGAGCTGTTTTTT
TRBV18	.	.	TRBJ1-6	CASSGRSAKKPLHF	TGTGCCAGCTCAGGCCGGTCCGCAAAAAAACCCCTCCACTTT
TRBV19	TRBD2	.	TRBJ2-5	CASSTPLAGEQETQYF	TGTGCCAGTAGTACCCCCCTAGCGGGAGAACAAGAGACCCAGTACTTC
TRBV28	TRBD1	.	TRBJ1-2	CATSIPGQGYYGYTF	TGTGCCACCAGCATACCGGGACAGGGCTACTATGGCTACACCTTC
TRBV9	TRBD1	.	TRBJ2-6	CASSGRGQFFSGANVLTF	TGTGCCAGCAGCGGCAGGGGGCAATTCTTCTCCGGGGCCAACGTCCTGACTTTC
TRBV2	.	.	TRBJ1-4	CASRNRATNEKLFF	TGTGCCAGCAGAAACAGGGCAACTAATGAAAAACTGTTTTTT
TRBV18	.	.	TRBJ1-2	CASSPLADFTNYGYTF	TGTGCCAGCTCACCACTGGCGGACTTCACTAACTATGGCTACACCTTC
TRBV5-5	.	.	TRBJ2-7	CASSWLLSYEQYF	TGTGCCAGCAGCTGGCTTCTCTCCTACGAGCAGTACTTC
TRBV9	TRBD1	.	TRBJ2-7	CASSGGQGYEQYF	TGTGCCAGCAGCGGGGGACAGGGCTACGAGCAGTACTTC
TRBV11-2	TRBD1	.	TRBJ1-4	CASSSGQLNEKLFF	TGTGCCAGCAGCTCGGGACAGCTCAATGAAAAACTGTTTTTT
TRBV6-1	.	.	TRBJ2-2	CASSDEVGTGELFF	TGTGCCAGCAGTGATGAGGTGGGCACCGGGGAGCTGTTTTTT
TRBV28	.	.	TRBJ1-6	CASSLYPSQGYNSPLHF	TGTGCCAGCAGTTTATACCCCTCGCAGGGTTATAATTCACCCCTCCACTTT
TRBV4-2	.	.	TRBJ1-2	CASSQAWDTDGYTF	TGTGCCAGCAGCCAAGCCTGGGACACCGATGGCTACACCTTC
TRBV5-8	.	.	TRBJ2-3	CASSRTDTQYF	TGTGCCAGCAGCCGGACAGATACGCAGTATTTT
TRBV7-9	TRBD2	.	TRBJ2-7	CASSLGLGLAGRYEQYF	TGTGCCAGCAGCTTAGGGTTAGGCCTAGCGGGACGCTACGAGCAGTACTTC
TRBV5-4	.	.	TRBJ2-1	CASSLRDNEQFF	TGTGCCAGCAGCCTCAGAGACAATGAGCAGTTCTTC
TRBV7-6	.	.	TRBJ2-1	CASSLGRDNEQFF	TGTGCCAGCAGCTTAGGAAGGGACAATGAGCAGTTCTTC
TRBV2	.	.	TRBJ2-3	CASSWVVRTDTQYF	TGTGCCAGCAGTTGGGTAGTCCGCACAGATACGCAGTATTTT
TRBV27	.	.	TRBJ1-4	CASSLYRHNEKLFF	TGTGCCAGCAGTTTATACAGACATAATGAAAAACTGTTTTTT
TRBV27	TRBD2	once	TRBJ2-7	CASSSWASGTSYEQYF	TGTGCCAGCAGTTCTTGGGCTAGCGGAACGTCCTACGAGCAGTACTTC
TRBV28	TRBD1	few	TRBJ2-2	CASGQPGGAGGELFF	TGTGCCAGCGGTCAACCAGGGGGCGCTGGGGGGGAGCTGTTTTTT
TRBV7-2	.	.	TRBJ2-1	CASSLGGRGNEQFF	TGTGCCAGCAGCTTAGGGGGACGGGGCAATGAGCAGTTCTTC
TRBV18	.	.	TRBJ1-4	CASSPFITGAGPATNEKLFF	TGTGCCAGCTCACCATTTATTACTGGGGCTGGACCTGCAACTAATGAAAAACTGTTTTTT
TRBV18	.	.	TRBJ1-5	CASSPGDSNQPQHF	TGTGCCAGCTCACCTGGGGATAGCAATCAGCCCCAGCATTTT
TRBV2	TRBD1	.	TRBJ1-1	CASKGQGATEAFF	TGTGCCAGCAAAGGACAGGGGGCCACTGAAGCTTTCTTT
TRBV5-1	.	.	TRBJ1-1	CASSLGTGNTEAFF	TGCGCCAGCAGCTTGGGGACGGGGAACACTGAAGCTTTCTTT
TRBV5-1	TRBD2	.	TRBJ2-3	CASSFGLGTDTQYF	TGCGCCAGCAGCTTCGGACTAGGCACAGATACGCAGTATTTT
TRBV30	TRBD1	.	TRBJ2-7	CAWSRTGGYEQYF	TGTGCCTGGAGTAGGACAGGGGGCTACGAGCAGTACTTC
TRBV7-9	.	few	TRBJ2-1	CASSSTGWNEQFF	TGTGCCAGCAGCTCTACAGGGTGGAATGAGCAGTTCTTC
TRBV6-5	TRBD1	.	TRBJ2-1	CASGTGGDNEQFF	TGTGCCAGCGGGACAGGGGGGGACAATGAGCAGTTCTTC
TRBV29-1	.	.	TRBJ2-3	CSVERLEDTQYF	TGCAGCGTTGAAAGATTAGAAGATACGCAGTATTTT
TRBV5-1	TRBD1	.	TRBJ1-1	CASSSLQGGSIEAFF	TGCGCCAGCAGCTCCTTACAGGGGGGTAGTATTGAAGCTTTCTTT
TRBV10-2	TRBD1	.	TRBJ1-6	CASRTGSSYNSPLHF	TGCGCCAGCAGGACAGGGAGCTCCTATAATTCACCCCTCCACTTT
TRBV5-1	.	.	TRBJ2-5	CASSLVGGRETQYF	TGCGCCAGCAGCTTGGTCGGCGGTCGAGAGACCCAGTACTTC
TRBV7-2	.	.	TRBJ1-1	CASSSDRNTEAFF	TGTGCCAGCAGCTCCGACAGGAACACTGAAGCTTTCTTT
TRBV7-2	.	.	TRBJ1-2	CASSLLSRYGYTF	TGTGCCAGCAGCTTACTGTCCCGGTATGGCTACACCTTC